This TCR beta chain was sequenced in a study of cytomegalovirus exposure and HLA in healthy donors. This CDR3 contains 14 residues. Germline CDR1 is MDHEN and CDR2 is SYDVKM. With 5 bases clipped from V and 4 bases from J, the junction kept 4 bases outside the gene matches. It was with 60 Vbeta and 13 Jbeta primers that the PCR ran. Sequencing used immunoSEQ multiplex PCR; TCRdb keeps in-frame clones, though not all of them. The sample holds about 120,000 clones, roughly 79% seen once. The material sequenced was PBMCs. This receptor was identified in a woman aged 40 to 50 in good health and CMV-seronegative. This chain links TRBV28 with TRBJ2-7; 11 bases map to TRBD1. The CDR3, as DNA: TGTGCCAGCAGTGACCGGGACAGGGGGTACGAGCAGTACTTC. Protein: CASSDRDRGYEQYF.